This T cell receptor beta chain stems from a study of blood T cell repertoires in COVID-19. This clone was seen a single time. In germline, CDR1 is MDHEN, CDR2 SYDVKM. The CDR3 extends over 14 amino acids. Trimming took off 7 bases at V and 3 bases at J, with 15 bases between the two ends. Before being deemed recovered, Cohort 3 donors had two negative PCRs, clearance, or symptom resolution. Profiling relied on immunoSEQ multiplex PCR, and the TCRdb table lists in-frame clones only, not all of them. The sample carries a few hundred thousand clones, more than 80% recorded once. The V and J genes are TRBV28 and TRBJ1-1, with D possibly TRBD1 on 6 matching bases. This clonotype was sampled from a man younger than 40 who had recovered from COVID-19. Sequencing input: PBMCs or T cells enriched from blood (not recorded which). The CDR3 nucleotides read TGTGCCAGCACTACACCACAGGGATACACTGAAGCTTTCTTT. Translated: CASTTPQGYTEAFF.